The T cell receptor (beta chain) described here comes from a study of T cells after yellow fever vaccination. Notes on the study in general: A small proportion of clonotypes was detected in both the CD4 and CD8 compartments. Post-booster samples contained most primary-vaccination clones (approximately 96% CD4, about 87% CD8).

TCR cDNA was made by 5'RACE template switching, adding a universal primer site and UMIs. Each CDR3 protein is one row after TCRdb ran MiXCR on the 5' RACE reads. The sample has roughly 500,000 distinct CDR3 sequences; 19% are singletons. Worth noting for this clonotype: What it recognizes is unknown.

Germline V lookup: CDR1 KGHSH, CDR2 LQKENI. V was clipped by 6 bases and J by 1 base, with 17 bases between them. The CDR3 contains 16 residues. The chain employs TRBV18 and TRBJ2-3; no clear D gene. Sequenced material: PBMCs, taken 15 days after the yellow fever booster vaccination. This TCR was recovered from a man aged 25 to 40 who received the YFV17D yellow fever vaccine. The CDR3: CASSSSAGLGTDTQYF. Here the CDR3 DNA reads TGTGCCAGCTCTTCCAGCGCCGGCCTTGGCACAGATACGCAGTATTTT. Combining the CDR3 with reference TRBV18 and TRBJ2-3 gives the whole variable domain NAGVMQNPRHLVRRRGQEARLRCSPMKGHSHVYWYRQLPEEGLKFMVYLQKENIIDESGMPKERFSAEFPKEGPSILRIQQVVRGDSAAYFCASSSSAGLGTDTQYFGPGTRLTVL.